Given below is one TCR beta chain in context. Its target antigen remains unknown. No quality values exist for individual bases; no much larger clone is one base distant. The source of the sample is a study of blood T cell repertoires in COVID-19 (dated by TCRdb to between 2020 and 2021). About the study as a whole: Samples covering the acute and convalescent phases of COVID-19 were provided by collaborators in the United States, Italy and Spain. Samples were obtained from the ongoing ImmuneRACE study (first 160 participants) and from about 1,300 subjects provided by 6 global collaborators. HLA class I and class II types, where available, came from metadata supplied by the sample provider rather than from assay-based typing. A de-identified subject ID, COVID-19 status, age in years and sex were almost always included in the sample metadata. The prospective study material was composed of cDNA or gDNA derived from T cells, B-cell-depleted T cells, or PBMCs. The repertoires were released in a freely available public database intended as a resource for research on the immune response to SARS-CoV-2. Subjects who had been exposed to COVID-19, were actively infected with it, or had recovered from it provided the deeply sampled blood TCRbeta repertoires that made up the dataset. What the study reported, not specific to this receptor: How much clinical and demographic metadata was included differed by source and by participant, and the metadata was provided uncurated.

TCRbeta CDR3 regions were amplified from genomic DNA using the immunoSEQ Assay, a bias-controlled multiplex PCR. The authors' analysis ran thus. The number of nucleated cells in each sample was estimated by amplification of reference gene primers within the assay. To quantify the absolute abundance of each unique TCRbeta CDR3 rearrangement, sequence reads were collapsed and filtered. For each sample, productive Simpson clonality was calculated as the square root of Simpson's diversity index over productive rearrangements. TCRdb retrieved this table from immuneACCESS and kept in-frame rearrangements only. Not all clones are present; in checked studies, unresolved V genes account for under half, and no reason is known for the remainder. The DNA gave D and trimming, while V, J and clone size come from that table. Counted in this sample were 150,000 to 200,000 clones; around 83% of them appeared once. Clones ranked in the top ten supply roughly 8% of the sample.

Whole blood was collected in K2EDTA tubes by collaborating institutions according to the institutions' own protocols. For TCRbeta analysis, collaborators shipped samples in one of three forms: frozen whole blood, isolated PBMCs, or DNA extracted from either of those sample types. From the cysteine through the phenylalanine, the CDR3 covers 13 amino acids. Only CDR3 DNA remains: 39 bases, in frame from the first base. Trimming removed 6 bases from V and 3 bases from J, leaving 9 bases between the germline ends. CDR1 MNHEY and CDR2 SVGAGI are derived from the germline V gene. This clonotype was sampled from an older woman with acute or convalescent COVID-19. The V gene is TRBV6-5 and the J gene is TRBJ1-5; possibly the D gene is TRBD1, per 5 matching bases. Sequences were obtained from peripheral blood. The nucleotides are TGTGCCAGCAGGGTCAGGGACAATCAGCCCCAGCATTTT. It codes for CASRVRDNQPQHF.